The clone carrying this T cell receptor beta chain was seen only a few times. The data are from a study of blood T cells in healthy people across ages. Study context: About one barcoded beta molecule was captured per two T cells (by template switching).

All donors came from Russia, were Caucasian and healthy, and spanned ages about 6 to 90. A sample-barcoded 5' primer and a J-beta primer mix were used in a second PCR of roughly 6 to 11 cycles. With 12 random nucleotides, a template-switch adaptor tagged each individual cDNA molecule. TCRdb analysed the 5' RACE reads with MiXCR anew, one entry per CDR3 protein. The sample has about 680,000 distinct CDR3 sequences, around 48% seen once. There are 10 residues in the CDR3. Germline V lookup: CDR1 DFQATT, CDR2 SNEGSKA (reference sequence). The germline V and J ends were trimmed by 2 bases and 10 bases, with 6 bases remaining between them.

Sequencing used blood. This chain uses TRBV20-1 with TRBJ2-1; D gene uncertain. The TCR was taken from a woman aged 55-69 years in good health. The CDR3 loop is CSARSGEQFF. The CDR3 DNA is TGCAGTGCTAGAAGTGGCGAGCAGTTCTTC.